A selection of T cell receptor beta chains follows, all from one sample in a study of OX40 agonist ivuxolimab in advanced cancers. The table came from immunoSEQ multiplex PCR; TCRdb's copy has only in-frame clones and leaves some out. The sample has fewer than 30,000 clones; about nine tenths are singletons. Sequencing was performed on CD4+ or CD8+ T cells sorted from blood, taken in a trial of the OX40 agonist ivuxolimab. The receptors shown here come from an adult with an advanced solid tumor such as melanoma, head and neck, liver or kidney cancer. CDR3s include the opening cysteine and the closing phenylalanine or tryptophan.

17	TRBJ2-3	TRBV27	CASPFRERGGPPDTQYF
17	TRBJ2-1	TRBV13	CASSSSQWSGSYNEQFF
15	TRBJ2-2	TRBV11-2	CASSFNRENTGELFF
16	TRBJ1-1	TRBV30	CAWIAQGGITNTEAFF
13	TRBJ1-4	TRBV5-5	CASSLAQNEKLFF
15	TRBJ1-1	TRBV4-1	CASSQDIDRNTEAFF
14	TRBJ2-3	TRBV5-1	CASSLSRRGDTQYF
16	TRBJ1-6	TRBV6-6	CASSPRQGRDNSPLHF
16	TRBJ1-6	TRBV7-2	CASSLRRRGINSPLHF
15	TRBJ2-1	TRBV11-3	CASSHSEASGNEQFF
13	TRBJ1-6	TRBV28	CASTVLKGSPLHF
15	TRBJ1-3	TRBV28	CASSLGRSSGNTIYF
19	TRBJ2-3	TRBV19	CASSIGGSGEWRAADTQYF
17	TRBJ1-5	TRBV5-6	CASSSLGQGQGMQPQHF
15	TRBJ1-3	TRBV28	CASFPTGEPGNTIYF
13	TRBJ2-1	TRBV30	CAWTRSSYNEQFF
15	TRBJ1-2	TRBV6-6	CASSYQGASGYGYTF
16	TRBJ2-2	TRBV2	CASSSDRLQFTGELFF
15	TRBJ1-1	TRBV7-9	CASSLAQGEKGEAFF
15	TRBJ1-5	TRBV15	CATSREIRGSQPQHF
15	TRBJ2-5	TRBV6-5	CASSQSRGSQETQYF
17	TRBJ1-3	TRBV11-3	CASSKSGWGQPGNTIYF
15	TRBJ2-3	TRBV9	CASSVFGLAGDTQYF
15	TRBJ1-3	TRBV5-4	CASSGGTGVGNTIYF
14	TRBJ1-2	TRBV29-1	CSVDTGTGIGGYTF
15	TRBJ2-7	TRBV6-5	CASSRGLAGGYGQYF
13	TRBJ2-7	TRBV2	CASSGTGGYEQYF
12	TRBJ2-5	TRBV5-6	CASRRTGETQYF